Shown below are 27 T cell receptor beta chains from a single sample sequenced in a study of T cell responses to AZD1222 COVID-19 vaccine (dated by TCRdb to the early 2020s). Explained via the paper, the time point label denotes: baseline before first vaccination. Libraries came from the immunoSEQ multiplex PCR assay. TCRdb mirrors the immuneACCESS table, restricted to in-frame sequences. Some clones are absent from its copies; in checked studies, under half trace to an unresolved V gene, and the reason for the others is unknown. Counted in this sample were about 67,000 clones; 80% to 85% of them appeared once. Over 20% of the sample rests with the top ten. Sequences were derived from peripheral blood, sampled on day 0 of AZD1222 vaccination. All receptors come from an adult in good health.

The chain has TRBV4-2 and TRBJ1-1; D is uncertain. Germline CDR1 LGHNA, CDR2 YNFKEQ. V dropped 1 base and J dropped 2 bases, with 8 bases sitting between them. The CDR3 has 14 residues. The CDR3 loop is CASSQVDKNTEAFF. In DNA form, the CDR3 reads TGTGCCAGCAGCCAAGTCGACAAAAACACTGAAGCTTTCTTT.

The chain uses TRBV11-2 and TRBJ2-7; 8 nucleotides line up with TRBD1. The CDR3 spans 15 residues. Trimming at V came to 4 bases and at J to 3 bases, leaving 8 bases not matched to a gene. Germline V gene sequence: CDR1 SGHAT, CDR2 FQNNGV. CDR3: CASSSSSGGGYEQYF. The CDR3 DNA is TGTGCCAGCAGCTCCTCATCAGGGGGCGGCTACGAGCAGTACTTC.

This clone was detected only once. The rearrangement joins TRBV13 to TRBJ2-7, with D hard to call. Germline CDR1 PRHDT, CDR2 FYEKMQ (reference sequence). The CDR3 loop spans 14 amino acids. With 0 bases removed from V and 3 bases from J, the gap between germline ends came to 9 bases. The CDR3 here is CASSLGSSIYEQYF. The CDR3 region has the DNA TGTGCCAGCAGCTTAGGATCCTCGATCTACGAGCAGTACTTC.

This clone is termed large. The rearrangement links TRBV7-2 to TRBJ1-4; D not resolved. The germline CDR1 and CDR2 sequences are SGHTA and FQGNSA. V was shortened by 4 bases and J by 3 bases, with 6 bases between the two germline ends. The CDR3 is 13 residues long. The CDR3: CASSSEANEKLFF. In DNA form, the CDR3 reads TGTGCCAGCAGCTCCGAGGCTAATGAAAAACTGTTTTTT.

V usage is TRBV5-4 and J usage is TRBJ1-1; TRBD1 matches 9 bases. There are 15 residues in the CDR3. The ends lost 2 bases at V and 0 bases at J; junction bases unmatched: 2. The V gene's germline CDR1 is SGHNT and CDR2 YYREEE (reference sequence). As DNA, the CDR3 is TGTGCCAGCAGCTTACAGGGGGCATTGAACACTGAAGCTTTCTTT. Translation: CASSLQGALNTEAFF.

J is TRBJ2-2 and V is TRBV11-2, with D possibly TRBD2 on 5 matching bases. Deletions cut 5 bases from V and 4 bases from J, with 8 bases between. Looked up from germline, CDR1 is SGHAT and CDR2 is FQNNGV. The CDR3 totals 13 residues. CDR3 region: CASSPGSTGELFF. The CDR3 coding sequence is TGTGCCAGCAGCCCGGGGTCCACCGGGGAGCTGTTTTTT.

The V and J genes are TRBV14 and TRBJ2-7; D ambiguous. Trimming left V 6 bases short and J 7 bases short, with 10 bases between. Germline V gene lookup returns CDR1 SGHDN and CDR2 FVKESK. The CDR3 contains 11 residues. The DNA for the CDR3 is TGTGCCAGCAGTTCGTTTGGGGAGCAGTACTTC. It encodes CASSSFGEQYF. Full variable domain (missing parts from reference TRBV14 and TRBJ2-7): EAGVTQFPSHSVIEKGQTVTLRCDPISGHDNLYWYRRVMGKEIKFLLHFVKESKQDESGMPNNRFLAERTGGTYSTLKVQPAELEDSGVYFCASSSFGEQYFGPGTRLTVT.

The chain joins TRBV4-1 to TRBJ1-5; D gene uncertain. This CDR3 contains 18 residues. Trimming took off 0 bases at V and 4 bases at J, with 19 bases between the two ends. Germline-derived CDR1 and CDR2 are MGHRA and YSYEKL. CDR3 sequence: CASSQDSILAGGNQPQHF. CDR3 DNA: TGCGCCAGCAGCCAAGATTCAATTCTGGCAGGCGGAAATCAGCCCCAGCATTTT.

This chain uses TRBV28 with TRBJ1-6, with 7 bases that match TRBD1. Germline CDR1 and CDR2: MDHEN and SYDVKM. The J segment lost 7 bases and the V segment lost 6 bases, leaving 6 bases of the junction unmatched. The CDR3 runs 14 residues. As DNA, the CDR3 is TGTGCCAGCAGCTCGACAGGGAGCAATTCACCCCTCCACTTT. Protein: CASSSTGSNSPLHF.

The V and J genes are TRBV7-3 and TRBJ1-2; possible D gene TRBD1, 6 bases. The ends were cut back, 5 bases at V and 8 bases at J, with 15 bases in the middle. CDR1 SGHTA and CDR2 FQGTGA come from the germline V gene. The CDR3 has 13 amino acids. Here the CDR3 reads CASSAGQRSGYTF. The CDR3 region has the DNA TGTGCCAGCAGCGCAGGACAGCGGTCAGGCTACACCTTC.

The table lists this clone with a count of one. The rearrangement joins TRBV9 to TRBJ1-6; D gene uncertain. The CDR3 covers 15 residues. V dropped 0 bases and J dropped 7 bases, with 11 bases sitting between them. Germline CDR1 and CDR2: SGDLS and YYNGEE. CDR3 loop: CASSVAGFYNSPLHF. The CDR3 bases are TGTGCCAGCAGCGTAGCTGGGTTTTACAATTCACCCCTCCACTTT.

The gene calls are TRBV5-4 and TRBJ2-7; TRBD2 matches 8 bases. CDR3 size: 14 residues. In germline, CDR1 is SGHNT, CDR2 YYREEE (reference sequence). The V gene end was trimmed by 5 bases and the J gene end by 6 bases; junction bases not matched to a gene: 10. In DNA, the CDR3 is TGTGCCAGCAGTTCGCCCCGGGGGGGCGTCGAGCAGTACTTC. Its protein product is CASSSPRGGVEQYF.

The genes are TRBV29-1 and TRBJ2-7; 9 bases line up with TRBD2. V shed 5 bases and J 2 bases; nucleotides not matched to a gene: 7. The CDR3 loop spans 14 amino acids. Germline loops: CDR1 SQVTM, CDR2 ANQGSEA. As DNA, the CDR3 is TGCAGCGTTTACGGAGCGGGAGGTACCTACGAGCAGTACTTC. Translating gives CSVYGAGGTYEQYF.

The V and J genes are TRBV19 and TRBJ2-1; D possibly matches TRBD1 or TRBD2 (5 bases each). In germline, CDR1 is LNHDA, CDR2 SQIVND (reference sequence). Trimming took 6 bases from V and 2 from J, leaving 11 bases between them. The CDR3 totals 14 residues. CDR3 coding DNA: TGTGCCAGTAGGACCGGGACCACCTACAATGAGCAGTTCTTC. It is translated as CASRTGTTYNEQFF.

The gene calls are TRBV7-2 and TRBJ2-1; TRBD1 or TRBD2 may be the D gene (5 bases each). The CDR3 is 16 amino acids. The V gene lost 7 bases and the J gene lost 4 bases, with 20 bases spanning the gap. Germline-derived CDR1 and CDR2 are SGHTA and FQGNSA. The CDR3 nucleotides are TGTGCCAGCACCTCTGACGGGACCTCCCCTTACAATGAGCAGTTCTTC. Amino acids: CASTSDGTSPYNEQFF.

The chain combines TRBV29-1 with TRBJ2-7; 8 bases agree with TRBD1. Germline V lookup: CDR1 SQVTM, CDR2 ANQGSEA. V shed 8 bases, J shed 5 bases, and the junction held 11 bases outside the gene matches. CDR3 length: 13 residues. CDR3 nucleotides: TGCAGCTCCCTGGGCGGACAGGGTGACGAGCAGTACTTC. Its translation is CSSLGGQGDEQYF.

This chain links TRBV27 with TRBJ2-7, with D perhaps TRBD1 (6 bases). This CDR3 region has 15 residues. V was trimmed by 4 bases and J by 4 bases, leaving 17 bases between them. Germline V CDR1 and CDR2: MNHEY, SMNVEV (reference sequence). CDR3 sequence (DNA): TGTGCCAGCAGTTCAATGGACAGAAAGCTATACGAGCAGTACTTC. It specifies CASSSMDRKLYEQYF.

This CDR3 reads CASSLAGGRSLEEKLFF. CDR3 nucleotides: TGTGCCAGCAGCTTAGCTGGAGGCAGGAGCCTGGAGGAAAAACTGTTTTTT. The chain couples TRBV7-2 to TRBJ1-4; D gene unclear. Looked up from germline, CDR1 is SGHTA and CDR2 is FQGNSA. V was pared by 0 bases and J by 8 bases, with 19 bases between. This CDR3 region has 17 residues.

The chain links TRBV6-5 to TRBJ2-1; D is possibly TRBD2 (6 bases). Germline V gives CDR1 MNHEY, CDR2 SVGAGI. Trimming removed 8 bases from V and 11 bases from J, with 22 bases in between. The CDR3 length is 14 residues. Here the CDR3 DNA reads TGTGCCAGCGGAGGGACTGGGGTCGGATGGCAGCAGTTCTTC. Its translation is CASGGTGVGWQQFF.

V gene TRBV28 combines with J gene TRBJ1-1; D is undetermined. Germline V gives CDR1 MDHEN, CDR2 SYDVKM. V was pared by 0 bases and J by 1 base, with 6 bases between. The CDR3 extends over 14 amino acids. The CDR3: CASSLWEGNTEAFF. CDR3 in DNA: TGTGCCAGCAGTTTATGGGAGGGGAACACTGAAGCTTTCTTT. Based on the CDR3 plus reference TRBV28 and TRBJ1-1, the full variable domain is DVKVTQSSRYLVKRTGEKVFLECVQDMDHENMFWYRQDPGLGLRLIYFSYDVKMKEKGDIPEGYSVSREKKERFSLILESASTNQTSMYLCASSLWEGNTEAFFGQGTRLTVV.

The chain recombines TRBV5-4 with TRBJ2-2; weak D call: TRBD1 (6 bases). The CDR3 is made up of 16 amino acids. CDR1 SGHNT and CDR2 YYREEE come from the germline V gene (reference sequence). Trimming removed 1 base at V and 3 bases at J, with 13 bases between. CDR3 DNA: TGTGCCAGCAGCTTGATGGCCAGGGGTGACACCGGGGAGCTGTTTTTT. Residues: CASSLMARGDTGELFF.

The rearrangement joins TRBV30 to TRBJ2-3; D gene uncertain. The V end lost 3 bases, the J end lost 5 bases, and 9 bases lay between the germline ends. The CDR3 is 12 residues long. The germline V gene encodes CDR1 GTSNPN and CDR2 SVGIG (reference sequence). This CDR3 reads CAWRFARDTQYF. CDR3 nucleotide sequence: TGTGCCTGGAGATTCGCCAGAGATACGCAGTATTTT. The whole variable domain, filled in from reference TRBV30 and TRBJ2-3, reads SQTIHQWPATLVQPVGSPLSLECTVEGTSNPNLYWYRQAAGRGLQLLFYSVGIGQISSEVPQNLSASRPQDRQFILSSKKLLLSDSGFYLCAWRFARDTQYFGPGTRLTVL.

Written as DNA, the CDR3 is TGTGCCATCGTCTCGGGGCATGAGCAGTTCTTC. Its protein is CAIVSGHEQFF. The chain uses TRBV28 and TRBJ2-1; the D call may be TRBD1 or TRBD2 (5 bases each). This CDR3 is 11 amino acids long. CDR1 and CDR2 from the germline V gene are MDHEN and SYDVKM. Trimming stripped 10 bases from V and 8 bases from J, with 12 bases between.

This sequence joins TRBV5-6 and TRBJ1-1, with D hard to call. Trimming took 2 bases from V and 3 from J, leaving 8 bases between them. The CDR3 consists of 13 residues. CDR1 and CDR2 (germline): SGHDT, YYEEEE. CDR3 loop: CASSFGPDTEAFF. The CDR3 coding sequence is TGTGCCAGCAGCTTTGGACCCGACACTGAAGCTTTCTTT.

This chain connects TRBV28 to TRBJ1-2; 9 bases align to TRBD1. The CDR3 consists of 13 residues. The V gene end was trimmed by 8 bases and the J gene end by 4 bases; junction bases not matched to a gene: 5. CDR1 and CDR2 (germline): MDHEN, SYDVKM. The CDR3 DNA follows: TGTGCCAGCGGTGAGGGACAGGGCTATGGCTACACCTTC. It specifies CASGEGQGYGYTF.

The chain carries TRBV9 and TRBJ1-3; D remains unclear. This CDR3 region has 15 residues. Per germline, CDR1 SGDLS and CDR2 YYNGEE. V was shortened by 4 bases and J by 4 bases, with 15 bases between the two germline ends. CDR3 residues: CASSPSVSGGNTIYF. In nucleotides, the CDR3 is TGTGCCAGCAGCCCTTCCGTCAGTGGAGGAAACACCATATATTTT.

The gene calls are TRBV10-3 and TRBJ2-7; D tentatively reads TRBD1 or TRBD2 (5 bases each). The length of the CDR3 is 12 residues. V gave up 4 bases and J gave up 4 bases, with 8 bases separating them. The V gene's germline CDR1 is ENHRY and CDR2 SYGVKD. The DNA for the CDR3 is TGTGCCATCAGTGCGGGGCTATACGAGCAGTACTTC. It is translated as CAISAGLYEQYF.